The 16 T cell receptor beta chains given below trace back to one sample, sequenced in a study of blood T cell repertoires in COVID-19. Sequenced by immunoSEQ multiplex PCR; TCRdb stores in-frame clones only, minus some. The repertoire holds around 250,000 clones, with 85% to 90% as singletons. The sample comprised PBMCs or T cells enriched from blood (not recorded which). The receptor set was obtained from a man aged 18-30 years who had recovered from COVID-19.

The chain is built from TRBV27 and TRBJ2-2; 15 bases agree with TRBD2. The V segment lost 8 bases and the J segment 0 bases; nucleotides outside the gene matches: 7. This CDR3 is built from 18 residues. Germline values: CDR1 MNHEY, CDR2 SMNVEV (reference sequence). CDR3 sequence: CASSFGTSGGTNTGELFF. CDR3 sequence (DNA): TGTGCCAGCTCATTCGGGACTAGCGGGGGGACGAACACCGGGGAGCTGTTTTTT.

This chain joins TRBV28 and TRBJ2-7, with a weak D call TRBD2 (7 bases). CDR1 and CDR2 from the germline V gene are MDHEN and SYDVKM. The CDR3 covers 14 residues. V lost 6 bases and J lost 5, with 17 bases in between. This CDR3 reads CASRAAGHKDEQYF. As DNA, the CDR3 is TGTGCCAGCAGAGCAGCGGGACACAAGGACGAGCAGTACTTC.

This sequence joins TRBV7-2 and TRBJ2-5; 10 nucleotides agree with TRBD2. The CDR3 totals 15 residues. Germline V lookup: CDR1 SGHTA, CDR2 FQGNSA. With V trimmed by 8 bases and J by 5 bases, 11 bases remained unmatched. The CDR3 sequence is CASSLTSGNHETQYF. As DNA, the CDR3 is TGTGCCAGCTCACTAACTAGCGGGAATCATGAGACCCAGTACTTC.

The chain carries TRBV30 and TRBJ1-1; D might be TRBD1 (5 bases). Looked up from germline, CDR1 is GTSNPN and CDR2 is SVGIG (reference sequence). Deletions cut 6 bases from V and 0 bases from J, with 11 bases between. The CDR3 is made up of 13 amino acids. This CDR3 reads CACHGGVNTEAFF. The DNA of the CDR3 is TGTGCCTGCCACGGGGGGGTGAACACTGAAGCTTTCTTT.

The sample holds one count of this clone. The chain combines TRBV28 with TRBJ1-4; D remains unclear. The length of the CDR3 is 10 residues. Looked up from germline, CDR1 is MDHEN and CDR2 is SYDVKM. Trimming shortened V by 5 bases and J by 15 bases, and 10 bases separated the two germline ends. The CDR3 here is CASSGSLVFF. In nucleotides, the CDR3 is TGTGCCAGCAGTGGGAGTCTGGTGTTTTTT.

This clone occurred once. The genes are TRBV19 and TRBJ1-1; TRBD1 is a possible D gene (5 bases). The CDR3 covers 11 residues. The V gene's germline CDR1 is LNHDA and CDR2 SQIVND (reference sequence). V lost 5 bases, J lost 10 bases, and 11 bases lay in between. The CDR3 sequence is CASSWGLGAFF. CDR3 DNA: TGTGCCAGTAGTTGGGGACTAGGAGCTTTCTTT.

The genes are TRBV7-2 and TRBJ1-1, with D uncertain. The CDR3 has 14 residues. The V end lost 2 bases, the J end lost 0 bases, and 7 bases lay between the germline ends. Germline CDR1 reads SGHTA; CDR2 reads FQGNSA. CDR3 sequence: CASSLNSMNTEAFF. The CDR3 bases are TGTGCCAGCAGCTTAAACAGTATGAACACTGAAGCTTTCTTT.

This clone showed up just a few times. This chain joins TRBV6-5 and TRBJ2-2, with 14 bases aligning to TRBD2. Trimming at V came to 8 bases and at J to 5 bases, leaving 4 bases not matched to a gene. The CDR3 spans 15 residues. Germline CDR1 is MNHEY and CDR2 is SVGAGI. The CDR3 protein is CASRGLAGGTGELFF. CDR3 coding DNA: TGTGCCAGCCGCGGACTAGCGGGAGGTACCGGGGAGCTGTTTTTT.

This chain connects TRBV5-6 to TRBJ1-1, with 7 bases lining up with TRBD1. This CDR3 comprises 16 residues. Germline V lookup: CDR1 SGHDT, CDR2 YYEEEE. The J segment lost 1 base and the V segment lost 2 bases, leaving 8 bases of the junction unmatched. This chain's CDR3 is CASSFVQGSGNTEAFF. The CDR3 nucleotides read TGTGCCAGCAGCTTCGTACAGGGGTCGGGGAACACTGAAGCTTTCTTT.

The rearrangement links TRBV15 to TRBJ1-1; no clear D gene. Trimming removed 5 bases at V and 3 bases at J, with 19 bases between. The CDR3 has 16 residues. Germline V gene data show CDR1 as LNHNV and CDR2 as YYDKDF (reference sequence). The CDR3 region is CATSASREEKDTEAFF. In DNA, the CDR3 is TGTGCCACCAGCGCCTCTAGGGAGGAAAAAGACACTGAAGCTTTCTTT.

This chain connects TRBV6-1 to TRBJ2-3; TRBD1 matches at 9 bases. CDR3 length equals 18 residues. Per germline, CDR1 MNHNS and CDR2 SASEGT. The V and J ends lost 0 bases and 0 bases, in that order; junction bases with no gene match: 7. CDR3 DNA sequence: TGTGCCAGCAGTGAAGCGTGGGGGACAGGGACTAGCACAGATACGCAGTATTTT. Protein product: CASSEAWGTGTSTDTQYF.

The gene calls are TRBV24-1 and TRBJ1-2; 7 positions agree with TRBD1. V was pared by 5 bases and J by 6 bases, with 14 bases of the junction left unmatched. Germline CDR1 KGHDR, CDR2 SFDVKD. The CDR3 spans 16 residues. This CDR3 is CATSAPRGRGWDGYTF. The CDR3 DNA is TGTGCCACCAGTGCCCCCCGGGGCAGGGGGTGGGATGGCTACACCTTC.

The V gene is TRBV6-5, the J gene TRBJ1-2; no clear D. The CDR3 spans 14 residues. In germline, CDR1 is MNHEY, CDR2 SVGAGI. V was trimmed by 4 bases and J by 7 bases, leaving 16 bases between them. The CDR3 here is CASSSYRDFSGYTF. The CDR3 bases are TGTGCCAGCAGTTCCTATCGGGATTTCTCTGGCTACACCTTC.

DNA of the CDR3: TGCAGCGTTTTGAGAGGGTCGGGAGTCACTGAAGCTTTCTTT. Encoded protein: CSVLRGSGVTEAFF. This sequence joins TRBV29-1 and TRBJ1-1; D is undetermined. The CDR3 sequence is 14 residues long. Trimming shortened V by 5 bases and J by 4 bases, and 17 bases separated the two germline ends. Germline CDR1 and CDR2: SQVTM and ANQGSEA.

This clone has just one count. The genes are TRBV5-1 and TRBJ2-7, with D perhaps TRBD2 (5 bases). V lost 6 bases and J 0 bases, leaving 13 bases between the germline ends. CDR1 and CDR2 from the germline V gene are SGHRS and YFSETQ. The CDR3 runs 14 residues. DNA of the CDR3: TGCGCCAGCACGCCCTCCCGGGACTCCTACGAGCAGTACTTC. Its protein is CASTPSRDSYEQYF.

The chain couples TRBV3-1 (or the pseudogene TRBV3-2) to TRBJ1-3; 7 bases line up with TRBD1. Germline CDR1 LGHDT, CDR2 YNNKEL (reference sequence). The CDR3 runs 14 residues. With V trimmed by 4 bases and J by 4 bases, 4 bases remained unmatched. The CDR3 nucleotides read TGTGCCAGCAGCCGACAGGGATCCGGAAACACCATATATTTT. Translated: CASSRQGSGNTIYF.